The T cell receptor beta chain described here comes from a study of shared clonotypes between healthy human individuals. Findings of the study overall: Relative to clonotypes present in all four donors, those not shared had lower generation probabilities.

Germline V gives CDR1 MNHEY, CDR2 SMNVEV (reference sequence). V was cut by 2 bases and J by 0 bases, with 11 bases left in between. The CDR3 spans 15 residues. With regard to this clone: Its cognate antigen is unknown.

For sorted subsets, approximately 200 ng DNA per replicate equaled 30,000 or so T cell genomes. Repertoires were generated with immunoSEQ multiplex PCR, while TCRdb's copy carries only in-frame clones and drops some. The data show approximately 530,000 clones, around 96% seen once. Sequencing was carried out using naive CD4+ T cells sorted from blood. The subset here: CD45RA+ positively selected. The TCR was taken from a woman aged 30 to 39 in good health. The chain combines TRBV27 with TRBJ2-7; D gene ambiguous. The CDR3: CASSLVAVSSYEQYF. CDR3 DNA: TGTGCCAGCAGTTTAGTGGCGGTAAGCTCCTACGAGCAGTACTTC.